This entry lists 7 T cell receptor beta chains sequenced from one sample in a study of Ad26.COV2.S vaccination and SARS-CoV-2 variants. The treatment is: roughly 20 received Ad26.COV2.S at low or high dose, single or two shots; a few received placebo; per-sample allocation not given. Collection of the samples took place on day 63 after the first injection of vaccine or placebo. This table comes from immunoSEQ multiplex PCR, and its TCRdb copy is limited to in-frame clones, with some not included. This sample carries roughly 400,000 clones, over 80% of them seen once, and the ten largest clones take around 1.7%. The specimen comprised peripheral blood, sampled in a trial of Ad26.COV2.S vaccine versus placebo. These receptors all stem from a person aged 18-60 years who received the Ad26.COV2.S COVID-19 vaccine or a placebo.

V usage is TRBV11-3 and J usage is TRBJ2-5, with D possibly matching TRBD2 (6 bases). V was cut by 3 bases and J by 0 bases, with 17 bases left in between. This CDR3 has 17 residues. Germline V gene data show CDR1 as SGHNT and CDR2 as YENEEA. This chain's CDR3 is CASSLRAPREDQETQYF. The CDR3 DNA reads TGTGCCAGCAGCTTGAGAGCACCAAGGGAGGACCAAGAGACCCAGTACTTC. Looking up the rest from reference TRBV11-3 and TRBJ2-5 gives the full variable domain: EAGVVQSPRYKIIEKKQPVAFWCNPISGHNTLYWYLQNLGQGPELLIRYENEEAVDDSQLPKDRFSAERLKGVDSTLKIQPAELGDSAVYLCASSLRAPREDQETQYFGPGTRLLVL.

The chain has TRBV5-1 and TRBJ2-5, with 9 bases aligning to TRBD1. Germline V gene lookup returns CDR1 SGHRS and CDR2 YFSETQ. This CDR3 comprises 16 residues. The trim removed 4 bases at V and 0 bases at J, leaving 7 bases unmatched. CDR3 bases: TGCGCCAGCAGCCTCGGGACAGGGACCGACCAAGAGACCCAGTACTTC. Its protein product is CASSLGTGTDQETQYF.

The chain is built from TRBV6-5 and TRBJ1-2; D gene ambiguous. The germline CDR1 and CDR2 sequences are MNHEY and SVGAGI. The V gene lost 4 bases and the J gene lost 1 base, with 7 bases spanning the gap. The CDR3 length is 13 residues. CDR3 in DNA: TGTGCCAGCAGTTTGCAGGTTAACTATGGCTACACCTTC. Its protein is CASSLQVNYGYTF.

In its sample, this clone was seen once. The genes are TRBV19 and TRBJ1-2; D possibly corresponds to TRBD1 (5 bases). V lost 5 bases and J 4 bases, leaving 14 bases between the germline ends. The CDR3 has 14 amino acids. Germline CDR1 is LNHDA and CDR2 is SQIVND (reference sequence). CDR3 in DNA: TGTGCCAGTAGTCCGGGGGAATGGGGCTATGGCTACACCTTC. Its protein is CASSPGEWGYGYTF. Drawing the rest from reference TRBV19 and TRBJ1-2, the complete variable domain is DGGITQSPKYLFRKEGQNVTLSCEQNLNHDAMYWYRQDPGQGLRLIYYSQIVNDFQKGDIAEGYSVSREKKESFPLTVTSAQKNPTAFYLCASSPGEWGYGYTFGSGTRLTVV.

The CDR3 nucleotides read TGTGCCAGCAGTTTAGGGGGACGGCGGCCCCAGCATTTT. Translating it yields CASSLGGRRPQHF. V usage is TRBV12-3 or TRBV12-4 and J usage is TRBJ1-5; the D gene is possibly TRBD1 (5 bases). The CDR3 loop spans 13 amino acids. Trimming left V 1 base short and J 9 bases short, with 10 bases between.

A few counts support this clone. The chain recombines TRBV2 with TRBJ1-2; D is ambiguous. Trimming pared 1 base from V and 3 bases from J, leaving 12 bases between. The CDR3 is 15 amino acids. The germline V gene has CDR1 SNHLY and CDR2 FYNNEI. CDR3 nucleotide sequence: TGTGCCAGCAGTGAAGATTGGAGAAGGGACTATGGCTACACCTTC. It specifies CASSEDWRRDYGYTF. Together with reference TRBV2 and TRBJ1-2, the CDR3 gives the full variable domain: EPEVTQTPSHQVTQMGQEVILRCVPISNHLYFYWYRQILGQKVEFLVSFYNNEISEKSEIFDDQFSVERPDGSNFTLKIRSTKLEDSAMYFCASSEDWRRDYGYTFGSGTRLTVV.

The rearrangement uses TRBV5-6 and TRBJ1-2; TRBD1 matches at 7 bases. After removal of 4 bases from V and 4 bases from J, the junction contained 7 bases not matched to a gene. CDR3 length: 14 residues. Germline-derived CDR1 and CDR2 are SGHDT and YYEEEE. CDR3 amino acids: CASSPEGQFYGYTF. The CDR3, as DNA: TGTGCCAGCAGCCCGGAGGGACAGTTCTATGGCTACACCTTC.